One sample yielded the 21 T cell receptor beta chains listed below, sequenced in a study of CD8 T cells in Susac syndrome. Roughly 0.45 to 1 ug RNA was reverse transcribed with random hexamers. TCRdb itself ran the immunoSEQ multiplex PCR reads through MiXCR, one entry per CDR3 protein. The sample carries 120,000 or so distinct CDR3 sequences, more than 90% recorded once. The sequencing input was CD8+ T cells from PBMCs. These receptors all come from a human donor with Susac syndrome.

The chain couples TRBV27 to TRBJ2-5; D perhaps matches TRBD1 (6 bases). Per germline, CDR1 MNHEY and CDR2 SMNVEV (reference sequence). The CDR3 extends over 15 amino acids. V lost 5 bases, J lost 5 bases, and 18 bases lay in between. The CDR3 region is CASSPRQDSRETQYF. In DNA, the CDR3 is TGTGCCAGCAGTCCAAGACAGGACTCCAGGGAGACCCAGTACTTC.

This chain joins TRBV12-3 or TRBV12-4 and TRBJ1-5; D not resolved. The CDR3 is made up of 17 amino acids. Trimming removed 5 bases from V and 3 bases from J, with 20 bases in between. The CDR3 sequence is CASSEVGLAGLNQPQHF. The CDR3 DNA sequence: TGTGCCAGCAGTGAAGTTGGGTTAGCCGGCCTCAATCAGCCCCAGCATTTT.

This clonotype was found a few times. This chain uses TRBV27 with TRBJ2-2, with unresolved D. Trimming stripped 8 bases from V and 2 bases from J, with 9 bases between. This CDR3 has 13 residues. Germline CDR1 MNHEY, CDR2 SMNVEV (reference sequence). The chain's CDR3 is CASRETNTGELFF. The CDR3 DNA reads TGTGCCAGCCGTGAGACCAACACCGGGGAGCTGTTTTTT.

This chain connects TRBV24-1 to TRBJ1-5; D remains ambiguous. The ends were cut back, 5 bases at V and 1 base at J, with 8 bases in the middle. The germline CDR1 and CDR2 sequences are KGHDR and SFDVKD. The CDR3 is made up of 14 amino acids. The CDR3 spells CATSGAGSNQPQHF. The CDR3 DNA reads TGTGCCACCAGTGGAGCGGGCAGCAATCAGCCCCAGCATTTT.

The V and J genes are TRBV4-1 and TRBJ2-5; 10 nucleotides line up with TRBD2. The CDR3 is 16 amino acids. Germline trimming cut 2 bases from V and 5 bases from J; bases unmatched to any gene: 8. Germline loops: CDR1 MGHRA, CDR2 YSYEKL. The CDR3 coding sequence is TGCGCCAGCAGCCAACTCGGACTAGCGGCAATCGAGACCCAGTACTTC. It is translated as CASSQLGLAAIETQYF.

This clonotype is a singleton in its sample. V and J are TRBV4-1 and TRBJ2-2; 8 bases are shared with TRBD1. The CDR3 runs to 16 residues. In germline, CDR1 is MGHRA, CDR2 YSYEKL. V lost 0 bases to trimming and J lost 3 bases; unmatched junction nucleotides: 3. Here the CDR3 reads CASSQETGGYTGELFF. As DNA, the CDR3 is TGCGCCAGCAGCCAAGAAACAGGGGGGTACACCGGGGAGCTGTTTTTT.

The chain links TRBV4-2 to TRBJ2-3; the match to TRBD2 covers 9 bases. V gave up 0 bases and J gave up 4 bases; unmatched junction bases: 2. This CDR3 has 15 residues. Looked up from germline, CDR1 is LGHNA and CDR2 is YNFKEQ. For the CDR3, the DNA is TGTGCCAGCAGCCAAGATACTAGCGGGTCAGATACGCAGTATTTT. Translating gives CASSQDTSGSDTQYF.

The chain joins TRBV29-1 to TRBJ1-1; D not resolved. Trimming pared 5 bases from V and 5 bases from J, leaving 6 bases between. Germline V CDR1 and CDR2: SQVTM, ANQGSEA. CDR3 size: 10 residues. In DNA form, the CDR3 reads TGCAGCGTTTTGTTGACTGAAGCTTTCTTT. This translates into CSVLLTEAFF.

J is TRBJ2-2 and V is TRBV7-6; TRBD1 or TRBD2 may be the D gene (6 bases each). Germline loops: CDR1 SGHVS, CDR2 FNYEAQ. V lost 1 base and J 3 bases, leaving 18 bases between the germline ends. The length of the CDR3 is 18 residues. CDR3 residues: CASSLGPDSGEDTGELFF. Written as DNA, the CDR3 is TGTGCCAGCAGCTTAGGCCCAGATTCAGGGGAGGACACCGGGGAGCTGTTTTTT.

Concerning this clonotype: At one end, the junction sequence differs from germline, possibly due to a read error. The rearrangement joins TRBV13 to TRBJ1-2, with 8 bases identical to TRBD1. This CDR3 is 13 amino acids long. Germline V gives CDR1 PRHDT, CDR2 FYEKMQ (reference sequence). CDR3 sequence: CASSLRETTGADF. The CDR3 DNA is TGTGCCAGCAGCTTGAGGGAGACGACAGGGGCGGACTTC.

The J gene is TRBJ1-1, the V gene TRBV30; D uncertain. CDR1 is GTSNPN and CDR2 is SVGIG in the germline V gene (reference sequence). This CDR3 spans 13 amino acids. Trimming shortened V by 3 bases and J by 5 bases, and 13 bases separated the two germline ends. The DNA for the CDR3 is TGTGCCTGGAGCGCCATAGGGCTTACTGAAGCTTTCTTT. The encoded protein is CAWSAIGLTEAFF.

The table lists this clonotype with a count of one. The chain joins TRBV7-9 to TRBJ1-5, with D unresolved. With 1 base removed from V and 7 bases from J, the gap between germline ends came to 8 bases. The CDR3 has 13 amino acids. Germline V CDR1 and CDR2: SEHNR, FQNEAQ (reference sequence). The CDR3 loop is CASSLGRGQPQHF. The CDR3 coding sequence is TGTGCCAGCAGCTTAGGGAGAGGGCAGCCCCAGCATTTT. The entire variable domain, with the rest obtained from reference TRBV7-9 and TRBJ1-5, is as follows: DTGVSQNPRHKITKRGQNVTFRCDPISEHNRLYWYRQTLGQGPEFLTYFQNEAQLEKSRLLSDRFSAERPKGSFSTLEIQRTEQGDSAMYLCASSLGRGQPQHFGDGTRLSIL.

This clonotype occurred once. J is TRBJ1-6 and V is TRBV20-1; D gene unclear. The V end was cut by 6 bases, the J end by 10 bases, with 19 bases between. Per germline, CDR1 DFQATT and CDR2 SNEGSKA (reference sequence). This CDR3 comprises 14 residues. CDR3 nucleotide sequence: TGCAGTGCCCCGGCTGATAGGGAATCCTCACCCCTCCACTTT. Amino acids: CSAPADRESSPLHF.

The chain recombines TRBV13 with TRBJ2-5, with a possible D match to TRBD2 (5 bases). CDR1 and CDR2 from the germline V gene are PRHDT and FYEKMQ (reference sequence). V was shortened by 4 bases and J by 1 base, with 10 bases between the two germline ends. CDR3 length: 14 residues. CDR3 loop: CASSSPGIQETQYF. The CDR3 bases are TGTGCCAGCAGCTCACCCGGGATCCAAGAGACCCAGTACTTC.

V and J are TRBV5-6 and TRBJ1-2; D gene uncertain. Trimming removed 4 bases at V and 4 bases at J, with 14 bases between. The CDR3 covers 14 residues. The germline CDR1 and CDR2 sequences are SGHDT and YYEEEE. The CDR3 is CASSQPPLAYGYTF. The CDR3, as DNA: TGTGCCAGCAGCCAACCCCCTCTGGCCTATGGCTACACCTTC.

A single count supports this clonotype. The rearrangement joins TRBV3-1 to TRBJ2-7, with TRBD2 matching over 9 bases. Losses at the gene ends were 10 bases for V and 6 bases for J; bases not matched to a gene: 10. The CDR3 runs to 13 residues. Germline V lookup: CDR1 LGHDT, CDR2 YNNKEL (reference sequence). CDR3 residues: CAKRREGVCEQYF. The CDR3 DNA reads as TGTGCCAAGAGGCGGGAGGGGGTCTGCGAGCAGTACTTC.

J is TRBJ2-7 and V is TRBV25-1; D remains ambiguous. Trimming removed 3 bases at V and 5 bases at J, with 2 bases between. In germline, CDR1 is MGHDK, CDR2 SYGVNS. The CDR3 sequence is 10 residues long. The DNA for the CDR3 is TGTGCCAGCAGTGACCACGAGCAGTACTTC. Its translation is CASSDHEQYF.

The CDR3 loop is CASSQARGETPYEQYF. For the CDR3, the DNA is TGTGCCAGCAGCCAAGCTCGGGGGGAGACACCCTACGAGCAGTACTTC. The V and J genes are TRBV4-2 and TRBJ2-7; 7 positions agree with TRBD2. V gave up 1 base and J gave up 2 bases; unmatched junction bases: 8. The germline V gene encodes CDR1 LGHNA and CDR2 YNFKEQ. CDR3 length: 16 amino acids.

The rearrangement links TRBV4-3 to TRBJ2-7; D might be TRBD1 or TRBD2, each matching 5 bases. Per germline, CDR1 LGHNA and CDR2 YSLEER. Trimming took 0 bases from V and 3 from J, leaving 9 bases between them. CDR3 length equals 14 residues. This CDR3 is CASSQDRDGYEQYF. CDR3 nucleotides: TGCGCCAGCAGCCAAGACAGGGACGGCTACGAGCAGTACTTC.

This chain connects TRBV30 to TRBJ1-2; D is possibly TRBD1 (6 bases). Between the trimmed V and J ends, which lost 4 bases and 6 bases, there was a span of 15 bases. The germline V gene has CDR1 GTSNPN and CDR2 SVGIG (reference sequence). The CDR3 spans 13 residues. This CDR3 reads CAWTMVRGDGYTF. CDR3 in DNA: TGTGCCTGGACTATGGTGAGGGGGGATGGCTACACCTTC.

The chain combines TRBV28 with TRBJ2-4; D unclear. Germline lookup yields CDR1 MDHEN and CDR2 SYDVKM. V lost 2 bases to trimming and J lost 2 bases, with 13 bases between them. The CDR3 contains 16 residues. As DNA, the CDR3 is TGTGCCAGCAGTTTAATGGCCCCGACGACCAAAAACATTCAGTACTTC. Translation gives CASSLMAPTTKNIQYF.